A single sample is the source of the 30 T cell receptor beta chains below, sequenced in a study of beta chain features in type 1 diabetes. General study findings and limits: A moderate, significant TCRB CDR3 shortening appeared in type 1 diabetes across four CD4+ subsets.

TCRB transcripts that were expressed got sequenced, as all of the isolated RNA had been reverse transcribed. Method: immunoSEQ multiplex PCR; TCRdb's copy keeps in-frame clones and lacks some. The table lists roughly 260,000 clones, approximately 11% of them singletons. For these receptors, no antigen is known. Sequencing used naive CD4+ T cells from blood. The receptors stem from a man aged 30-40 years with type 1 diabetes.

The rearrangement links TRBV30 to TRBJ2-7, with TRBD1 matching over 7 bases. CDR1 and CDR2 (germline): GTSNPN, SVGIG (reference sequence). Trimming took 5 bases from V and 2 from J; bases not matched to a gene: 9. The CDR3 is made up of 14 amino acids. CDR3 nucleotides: TGTGCCTGGGCTCCCAAGGGGGCTACCTACGAGCAGTACTTC. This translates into CAWAPKGATYEQYF. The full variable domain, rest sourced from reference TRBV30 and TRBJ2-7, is SQTIHQWPATLVQPVGSPLSLECTVEGTSNPNLYWYRQAAGRGLQLLFYSVGIGQISSEVPQNLSASRPQDRQFILSSKKLLLSDSGFYLCAWAPKGATYEQYFGPGTRLTVT.

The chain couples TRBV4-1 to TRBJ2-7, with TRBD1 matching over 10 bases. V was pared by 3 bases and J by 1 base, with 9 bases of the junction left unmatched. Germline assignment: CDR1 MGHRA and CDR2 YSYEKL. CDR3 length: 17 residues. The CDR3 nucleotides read TGCGCCAGCAGCCACGAGACAAGGGACAGGGGTTCCTACGAGCAGTACTTC. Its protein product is CASSHETRDRGSYEQYF.

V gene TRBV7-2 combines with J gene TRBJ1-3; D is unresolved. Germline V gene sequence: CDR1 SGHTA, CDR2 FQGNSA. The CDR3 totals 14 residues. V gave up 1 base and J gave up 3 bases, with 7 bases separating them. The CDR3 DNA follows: TGTGCCAGCAGCTTAGTTGAGGGTGGAAACACCATATATTTT. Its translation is CASSLVEGGNTIYF.

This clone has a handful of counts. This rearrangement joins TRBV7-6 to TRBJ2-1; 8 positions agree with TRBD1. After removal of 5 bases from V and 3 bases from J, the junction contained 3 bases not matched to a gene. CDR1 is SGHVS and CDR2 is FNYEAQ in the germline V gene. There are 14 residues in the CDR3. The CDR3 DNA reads TGTGCCAGCAGCAACGGACAGGGCTACAATGAGCAGTTCTTC. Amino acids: CASSNGQGYNEQFF.

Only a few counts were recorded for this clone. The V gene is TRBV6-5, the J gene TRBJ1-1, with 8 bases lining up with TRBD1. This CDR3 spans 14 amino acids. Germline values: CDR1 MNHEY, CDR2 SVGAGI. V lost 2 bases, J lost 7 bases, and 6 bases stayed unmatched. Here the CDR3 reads CASSYGTGGFEAFF. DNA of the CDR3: TGTGCCAGCAGTTACGGGACAGGTGGATTTGAAGCTTTCTTT.

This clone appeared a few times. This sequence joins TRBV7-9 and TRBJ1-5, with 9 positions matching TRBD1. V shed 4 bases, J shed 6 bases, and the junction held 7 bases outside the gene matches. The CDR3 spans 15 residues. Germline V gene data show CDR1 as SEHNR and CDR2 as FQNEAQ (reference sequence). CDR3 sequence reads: CASSSGDRERQPQHF. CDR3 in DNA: TGTGCCAGCAGCTCAGGGGACAGGGAGCGTCAGCCCCAGCATTTT.

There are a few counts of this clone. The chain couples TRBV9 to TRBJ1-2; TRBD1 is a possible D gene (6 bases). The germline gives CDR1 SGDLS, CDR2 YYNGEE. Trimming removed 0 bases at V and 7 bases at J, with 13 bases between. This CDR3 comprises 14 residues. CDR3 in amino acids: CASSVASPRGGYTF. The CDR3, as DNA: TGTGCCAGCAGCGTAGCTTCACCCAGGGGTGGCTACACCTTC.

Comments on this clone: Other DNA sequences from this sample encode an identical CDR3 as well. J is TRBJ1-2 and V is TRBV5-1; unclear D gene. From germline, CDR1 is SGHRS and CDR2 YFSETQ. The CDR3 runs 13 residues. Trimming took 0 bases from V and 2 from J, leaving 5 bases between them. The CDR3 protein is CASSLDRNYGYTF. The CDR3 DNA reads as TGCGCCAGCAGCTTGGACAGAAACTATGGCTACACCTTC. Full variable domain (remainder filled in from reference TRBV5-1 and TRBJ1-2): KAGVTQTPRYLIKTRGQQVTLSCSPISGHRSVSWYQQTPGQGLQFLFEYFSETQRNKGNFPGRFSGRQFSNSRSEMNVSTLELGDSALYLCASSLDRNYGYTFGSGTRLTVV.

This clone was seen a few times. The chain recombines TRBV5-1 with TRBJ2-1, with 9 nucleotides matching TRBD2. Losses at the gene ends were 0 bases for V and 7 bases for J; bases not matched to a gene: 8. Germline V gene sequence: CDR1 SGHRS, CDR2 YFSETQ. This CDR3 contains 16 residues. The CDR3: CASSLEAGGPGNEQFF. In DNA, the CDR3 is TGCGCCAGCAGCTTGGAGGCGGGGGGGCCTGGGAATGAGCAGTTCTTC. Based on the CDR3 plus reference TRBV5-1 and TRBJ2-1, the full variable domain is KAGVTQTPRYLIKTRGQQVTLSCSPISGHRSVSWYQQTPGQGLQFLFEYFSETQRNKGNFPGRFSGRQFSNSRSEMNVSTLELGDSALYLCASSLEAGGPGNEQFFGPGTRLTVL.

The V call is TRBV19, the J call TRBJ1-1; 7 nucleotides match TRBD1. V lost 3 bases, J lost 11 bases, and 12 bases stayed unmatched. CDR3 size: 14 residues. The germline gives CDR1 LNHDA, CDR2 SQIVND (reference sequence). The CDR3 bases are TGTGCCAGTAGTATCTCCTTAGGGGGCTTGGGGGCTTTCTTT. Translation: CASSISLGGLGAFF.

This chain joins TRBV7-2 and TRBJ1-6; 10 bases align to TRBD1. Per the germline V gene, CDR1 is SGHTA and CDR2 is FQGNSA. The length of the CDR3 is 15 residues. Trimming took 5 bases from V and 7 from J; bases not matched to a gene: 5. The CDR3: CASSTRQGANSPLHF. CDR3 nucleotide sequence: TGTGCCAGCAGCACGCGACAGGGGGCGAATTCACCCCTCCACTTT.

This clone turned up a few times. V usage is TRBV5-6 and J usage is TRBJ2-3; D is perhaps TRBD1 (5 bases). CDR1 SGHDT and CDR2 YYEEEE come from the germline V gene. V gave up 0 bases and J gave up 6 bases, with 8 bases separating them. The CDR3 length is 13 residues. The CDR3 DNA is TGTGCCAGCAGCTTGGGGACAATGGATACGCAGTATTTT. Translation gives CASSLGTMDTQYF. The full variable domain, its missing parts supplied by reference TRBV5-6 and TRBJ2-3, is DAGVTQSPTHLIKTRGQQVTLRCSPKSGHDTVSWYQQALGQGPQFIFQYYEEEERQRGNFPDRFSGHQFPNYSSELNVNALLLGDSALYLCASSLGTMDTQYFGPGTRLTVL.

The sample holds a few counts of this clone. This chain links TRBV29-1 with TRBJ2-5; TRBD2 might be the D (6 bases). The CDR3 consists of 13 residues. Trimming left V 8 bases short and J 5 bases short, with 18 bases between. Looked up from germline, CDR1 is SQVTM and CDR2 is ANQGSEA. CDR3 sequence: CSTTREARETQYF. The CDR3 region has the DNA TGCAGCACCACAAGGGAGGCACGCGAGACCCAGTACTTC.

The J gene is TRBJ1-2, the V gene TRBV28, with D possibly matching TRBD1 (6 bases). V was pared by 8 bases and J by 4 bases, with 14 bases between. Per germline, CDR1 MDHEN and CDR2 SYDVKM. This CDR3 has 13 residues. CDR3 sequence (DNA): TGTGCCAGCGGACAGCCGAGGGGCTATGGCTACACCTTC. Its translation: CASGQPRGYGYTF.

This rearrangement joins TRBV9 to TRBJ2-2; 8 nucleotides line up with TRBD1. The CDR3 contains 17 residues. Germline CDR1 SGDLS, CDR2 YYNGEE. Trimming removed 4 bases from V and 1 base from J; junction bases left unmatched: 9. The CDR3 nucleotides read TGTGCCAGCAGCACAAGACAGGGGTCATTGAACACCGGGGAGCTGTTTTTT. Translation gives CASSTRQGSLNTGELFF.

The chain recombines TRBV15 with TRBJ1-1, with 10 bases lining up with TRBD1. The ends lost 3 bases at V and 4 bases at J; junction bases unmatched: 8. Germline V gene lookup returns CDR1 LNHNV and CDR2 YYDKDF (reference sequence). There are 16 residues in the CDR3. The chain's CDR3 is CATSRGQGLIGTEAFF. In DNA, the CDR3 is TGTGCCACCAGCAGGGGACAGGGGCTTATCGGCACTGAAGCTTTCTTT.

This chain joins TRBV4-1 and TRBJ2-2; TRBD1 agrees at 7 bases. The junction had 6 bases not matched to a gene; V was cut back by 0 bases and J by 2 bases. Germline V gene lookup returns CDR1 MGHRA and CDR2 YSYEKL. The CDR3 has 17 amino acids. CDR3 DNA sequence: TGCGCCAGCAGCCAAGAATACAGGGGCTCTAACACCGGGGAGCTGTTTTTT. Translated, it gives CASSQEYRGSNTGELFF.

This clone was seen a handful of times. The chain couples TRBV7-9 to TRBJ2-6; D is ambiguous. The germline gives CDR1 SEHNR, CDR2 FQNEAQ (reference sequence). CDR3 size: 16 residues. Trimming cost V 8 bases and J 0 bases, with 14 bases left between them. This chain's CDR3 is CASRNASSSGANVLTF. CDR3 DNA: TGTGCCAGCCGTAACGCATCTAGCTCTGGGGCCAACGTCCTGACTTTC.

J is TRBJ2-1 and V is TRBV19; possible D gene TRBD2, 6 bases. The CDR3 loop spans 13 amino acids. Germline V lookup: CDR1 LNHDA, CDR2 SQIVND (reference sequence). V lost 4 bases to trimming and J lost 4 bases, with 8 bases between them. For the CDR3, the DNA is TGTGCCAGTAGTACAAGCGGGTACAATGAGCAGTTCTTC. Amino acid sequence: CASSTSGYNEQFF. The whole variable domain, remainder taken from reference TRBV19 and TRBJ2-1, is DGGITQSPKYLFRKEGQNVTLSCEQNLNHDAMYWYRQDPGQGLRLIYYSQIVNDFQKGDIAEGYSVSREKKESFPLTVTSAQKNPTAFYLCASSTSGYNEQFFGPGTRLTVL.

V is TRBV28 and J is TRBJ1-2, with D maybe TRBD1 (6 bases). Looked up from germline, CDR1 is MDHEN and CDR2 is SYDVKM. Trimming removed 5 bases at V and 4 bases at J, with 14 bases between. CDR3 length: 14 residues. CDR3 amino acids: CASSPPGGLYGYTF. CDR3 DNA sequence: TGTGCCAGCAGTCCGCCTGGGGGCCTCTATGGCTACACCTTC.

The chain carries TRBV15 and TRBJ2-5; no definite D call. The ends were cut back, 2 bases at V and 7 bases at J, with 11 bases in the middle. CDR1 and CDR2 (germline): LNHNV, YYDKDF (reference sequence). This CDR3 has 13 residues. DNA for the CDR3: TGTGCCACCAGCAGAACTGTCAAAGCGACCCAGTACTTC. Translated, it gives CATSRTVKATQYF.

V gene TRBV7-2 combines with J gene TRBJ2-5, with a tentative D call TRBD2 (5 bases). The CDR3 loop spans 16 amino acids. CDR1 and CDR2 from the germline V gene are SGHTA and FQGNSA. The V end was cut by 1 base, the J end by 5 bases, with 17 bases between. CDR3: CASSLDTAGGRETQYF. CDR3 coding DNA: TGTGCCAGCAGCTTAGACACGGCGGGCGGGCGGGAGACCCAGTACTTC.

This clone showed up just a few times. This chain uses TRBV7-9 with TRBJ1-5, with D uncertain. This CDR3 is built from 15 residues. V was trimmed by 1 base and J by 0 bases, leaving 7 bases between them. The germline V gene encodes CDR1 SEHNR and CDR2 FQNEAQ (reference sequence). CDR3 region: CASSLGGNSNQPQHF. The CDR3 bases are TGTGCCAGCAGCTTAGGAGGAAATAGCAATCAGCCCCAGCATTTT.

CDR3 bases: TGTGCCAGCAGCTTAGCAGGCGCCCCGACAGGGGTTGGAGCTTTCTTT. It translates to CASSLAGAPTGVGAFF. V gene TRBV7-2 combines with J gene TRBJ1-1; 8 bases are shared with TRBD1. This CDR3 has 16 amino acids. The V gene end was trimmed by 0 bases and the J gene end by 10 bases; junction bases not matched to a gene: 13. Germline V CDR1 and CDR2: SGHTA, FQGNSA.

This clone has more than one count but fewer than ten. Written as DNA, the CDR3 is TGTGCCAGCAGCGAACGGACAGACCACAACTATGGCTACACCTTC. Amino acid sequence: CASSERTDHNYGYTF. The chain combines TRBV9 with TRBJ1-2; the D gene is possibly TRBD1 (6 bases). This CDR3 comprises 15 residues. CDR1 is SGDLS, CDR2 YYNGEE, per germline. Trimming removed 3 bases at V and 2 bases at J, with 14 bases between.

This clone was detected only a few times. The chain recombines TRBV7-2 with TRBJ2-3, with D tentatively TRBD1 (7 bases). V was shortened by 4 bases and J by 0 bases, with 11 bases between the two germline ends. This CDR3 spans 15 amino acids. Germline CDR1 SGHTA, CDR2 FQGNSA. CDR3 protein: CASSSRGASTDTQYF. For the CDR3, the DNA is TGTGCCAGCAGCTCCAGGGGGGCTAGCACAGATACGCAGTATTTT.

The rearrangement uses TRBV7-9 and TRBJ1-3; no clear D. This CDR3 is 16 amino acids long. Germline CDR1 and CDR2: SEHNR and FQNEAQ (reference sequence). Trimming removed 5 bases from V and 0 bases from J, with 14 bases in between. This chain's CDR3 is CASSPGGAVSGNTIYF. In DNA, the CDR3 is TGTGCCAGCAGCCCCGGTGGTGCCGTCTCTGGAAACACCATATATTTT.

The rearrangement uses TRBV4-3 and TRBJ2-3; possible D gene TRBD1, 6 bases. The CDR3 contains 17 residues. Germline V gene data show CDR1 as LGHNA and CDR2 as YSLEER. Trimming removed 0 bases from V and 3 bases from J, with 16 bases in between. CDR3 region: CASSQDLAGRGTDTQYF. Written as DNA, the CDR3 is TGCGCCAGCAGCCAAGACCTTGCGGGCAGGGGTACAGATACGCAGTATTTT.

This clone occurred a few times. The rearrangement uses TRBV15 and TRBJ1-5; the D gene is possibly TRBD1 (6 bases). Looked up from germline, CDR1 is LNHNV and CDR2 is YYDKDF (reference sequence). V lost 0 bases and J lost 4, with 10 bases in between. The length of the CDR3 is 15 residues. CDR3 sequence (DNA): TGTGCCACCAGCAGAGAACAGGGCCCTAATCAGCCCCAGCATTTT. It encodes CATSREQGPNQPQHF.

In DNA, the CDR3 is TGTGCCAGTAGGTCCGGGAAGACCATATATTTT. Protein product: CASRSGKTIYF. This chain joins TRBV19 and TRBJ1-3; no definite D call. Trimming stripped 6 bases from V and 10 bases from J, with 10 bases between. The CDR3 is 11 amino acids. Germline V lookup: CDR1 LNHDA, CDR2 SQIVND (reference sequence).